The 21 T cell receptor beta chains below come from one sample, sequenced in a study of CD8+CD57+ T cells in acquired aplastic anemia. CDR3 and TCR beta VDJ profiling relied on genomic DNA as the template. TCRdb called the reads again in MiXCR, with one record for every CDR3 protein. Of 150,000 to 180,000 distinct CDR3 sequences listed, less than 60% are singletons. Patients who underwent sequencing had shown CD8+CD57+ cell expansion by flow cytometry. Sequences were obtained from sorted CD4+, CD8+, or CD8+CD57+ T cells (not recorded which) from PBMCs. The receptors were gathered from a human donor with aplastic anemia.

The chain joins TRBV25-1 to TRBJ2-7, with D hard to call. The germline V and J ends were trimmed by 2 bases and 4 bases, with 9 bases remaining between them. The CDR3 contains 13 residues. CDR1 and CDR2 (germline): MGHDK, SYGVNS. The DNA of the CDR3 is TGTGCCAGCAGTGAACGCGCTGGGTACGAGCAGTACTTC. As protein: CASSERAGYEQYF.

About this clonotype: The junction and the germline gene differ at one end; a read error may be behind it. The chain uses TRBV30 and TRBJ1-2; D unresolved. CDR3 length: 11 residues. In germline, CDR1 is GTSNPN, CDR2 SVGIG (reference sequence). This CDR3 is CAWSGLYGYAF. CDR3 in DNA: TGTGCCTGGAGTGGCCTCTATGGCTACGCCTTC.

V and J are TRBV7-3 and TRBJ2-5, with D possibly matching TRBD2 (7 bases). This CDR3 is 16 amino acids long. V dropped 2 bases and J dropped 1 base, with 14 bases sitting between them. Per germline, CDR1 SGHTA and CDR2 FQGTGA. Written as DNA, the CDR3 is TGTGCCAGCAGCTTACGCGGCGGGGGCCTCCAAGAGACCCAGTACTTC. It yields the protein CASSLRGGGLQETQYF.

This clonotype has a count of ten or more. V is TRBV6-2 or TRBV6-3 and J is TRBJ2-1; no clear D. CDR1 MNHEY and CDR2 SVGEGT come from the germline V gene. There are 12 residues in the CDR3. V was cut by 2 bases and J by 8 bases, with 7 bases left in between. The CDR3 spells CASSYSWDEQFF. The CDR3 DNA reads as TGTGCCAGCAGTTACAGTTGGGATGAGCAGTTCTTC.

V usage is TRBV10-3 and J usage is TRBJ1-6; weak D call: TRBD1 (6 bases). V shed 0 bases and J shed 13 bases, with 16 bases lying between them. The CDR3 sequence is 15 residues long. Germline values: CDR1 ENHRY, CDR2 SYGVKD. The CDR3 protein is CAISESVRGFSPLHF. In DNA form, the CDR3 reads TGTGCCATCAGTGAGTCAGTCAGGGGTTTCTCCCCCCTCCACTTT.

The chain recombines TRBV10-3 with TRBJ2-3; D is uncertain. The CDR3 runs to 11 residues. Trimming removed 4 bases from V and 6 bases from J, with 5 bases in between. From germline, CDR1 is ENHRY and CDR2 SYGVKD. The CDR3 nucleotides read TGTGCCATCAGTGTGAGGGATACGCAGTATTTT. This encodes CAISVRDTQYF.

At least ten counts were recorded for this clonotype. The chain combines TRBV7-8 with TRBJ2-2, with D perhaps being TRBD1 or TRBD2 (6 bases each). Germline V gene sequence: CDR1 SGHVS, CDR2 FQNEAQ. The CDR3 has 16 residues. The germline V and J ends were trimmed by 1 base and 4 bases, with 13 bases remaining between them. The CDR3 DNA reads TGTGCCAGCAGCTTAGAGGGGGGCCGGGGCACCGGGGAGCTGTTTTTT. Protein product: CASSLEGGRGTGELFF.

This clonotype appeared a single time. This rearrangement joins TRBV2 to TRBJ2-1; 14 bases are shared with TRBD2. Germline V CDR1 and CDR2: SNHLY, FYNNEI. Trimming removed 5 bases from V and 6 bases from J; junction bases left unmatched: 6. This CDR3 has 16 amino acids. The CDR3 DNA follows: TGTGCCAGCAGTCCTGAGGGACTAGCGGGAGCCAATGAGCAGTTCTTC. It is translated as CASSPEGLAGANEQFF.

About this clonotype: In this CDR3 the conserved last residue, phenylalanine or tryptophan, is missing, so a read error is likely. The chain employs TRBV10-2 and TRBJ2-2; the D is unclear. The CDR3 totals 14 residues. Germline V gene data show CDR1 as WSHSY and CDR2 as SAAADI. The CDR3 region has the DNA TGCGCCAGTAGTGGGCAGGCGAACACCGGGGAGCTGTTTTCT. It yields the protein CASSGQANTGELFS.

This clonotype has a single count. The junction departs from germline at one end; a sequencing error may be responsible. The CDR3 sequence is CASRTGTRGGTNGKLFF. Written as DNA, the CDR3 is TGTGCCAGCAGGACCGGGACAAGGGGGGGCACTAATGGAAAACTGTTTTTT. The V call is TRBV12-3 or TRBV12-4, the J call TRBJ1-4; perhaps TRBD1 as D (6 bases). The CDR3 covers 17 residues.

The chain links TRBV11-2 to TRBJ2-7; 11 bases line up with TRBD2. The CDR3 runs to 19 residues. J gave up 3 bases and V 1 base, and 14 bases lay outside the gene matches. Germline loops: CDR1 SGHAT, CDR2 FQNNGV. Written as DNA, the CDR3 is TGTGCCAGCAGCTTAGGGGCTAGCGGGAGGCCCTCATATGACTACGAGCAGTACTTC. Protein product: CASSLGASGRPSYDYEQYF.

The chain has TRBV20-1 and TRBJ1-6, with D hard to call. Trimming shortened V by 0 bases and J by 0 bases, and 9 bases separated the two germline ends. CDR1 is DFQATT, CDR2 SNEGSKA, per germline (reference sequence). This CDR3 region has 16 residues. CDR3 nucleotide sequence: TGCAGTGCTAGAGATGAGCGGAGCTCCTATAATTCACCCCTCCACTTT. This sequence encodes CSARDERSSYNSPLHF.

As to this clonotype: A read error is possible here, since a much larger clone lies one base away. The V gene is TRBV10-3, the J gene TRBJ2-7; no definite D call. Germline-derived CDR1 and CDR2 are ENHRY and SYGVKD. CDR3 length equals 12 residues. The germline V and J ends were trimmed by 2 bases and 2 bases, with 4 bases remaining between them. DNA for the CDR3: TGTGCCATCAGTGAGGTAGCCTACGAGCAGTACTTC. It codes for CAISEVAYEQYF.

CDR3 residues: CASSLVLAGDFGNTQYF. CDR3 in DNA: TGTGCCAGCAGCTTAGTTCTAGCGGGAGATTTTGGTAATACGCAGTATTTT. V is TRBV27 and J is TRBJ2-3; TRBD2 matches 10 bases. V lost 6 bases and J lost 7; bases outside the gene matches: 16. CDR1 is MNHEY and CDR2 is SMNVEV in the germline V gene (reference sequence). CDR3 size: 17 residues.

This clonotype was detected many times. Here the CDR3 DNA reads TGCAGTGTCCATCTGAAGTCTAGCGGGCGGGGGCAGTTCTTC. Residues: CSVHLKSSGRGQFF. The chain is built from TRBV20-1 and TRBJ2-1; 8 bases agree with TRBD2. Germline V gene data show CDR1 as DFQATT and CDR2 as SNEGSKA (reference sequence). The CDR3 is 14 residues long. Germline trimming cut 7 bases from V and 12 bases from J; bases unmatched to any gene: 17.

This clonotype was seen many times. The rearrangement joins TRBV5-1 to TRBJ2-2, with TRBD1 identical over 12 bases. CDR1 is SGHRS and CDR2 is YFSETQ in the germline V gene. The CDR3 spans 17 residues. V dropped 4 bases and J dropped 1; count of bases not matched to a gene: 5. CDR3 DNA sequence: TGCGCCAGCAGCAGGGACAGGGGGCACCTGAACACCGGGGAGCTGTTTTTT. Translated, it gives CASSRDRGHLNTGELFF.

J is TRBJ1-6 and V is TRBV5-6, with D possibly matching TRBD1 (5 bases). The CDR3 runs to 15 residues. Germline lookup yields CDR1 SGHDT and CDR2 YYEEEE. The V gene lost 3 bases and the J gene lost 13 bases, with 20 bases spanning the gap. The CDR3 reads CASSWDPREGSPLHF. The DNA of the CDR3 is TGTGCCAGCAGCTGGGACCCTAGGGAGGGCTCTCCCCTCCACTTT. Combining the CDR3 with reference TRBV5-6 and TRBJ1-6 gives the whole variable domain DAGVTQSPTHLIKTRGQQVTLRCSPKSGHDTVSWYQQALGQGPQFIFQYYEEEERQRGNFPDRFSGHQFPNYSSELNVNALLLGDSALYLCASSWDPREGSPLHFGNGTRLTVT.

The chain links TRBV7-9 to TRBJ2-7, with 8 bases that match TRBD1. V was pared by 5 bases and J by 3 bases, with 9 bases of the junction left unmatched. The CDR3 is 15 residues long. The germline CDR1 and CDR2 sequences are SEHNR and FQNEAQ (reference sequence). CDR3 amino acids: CASSPGQGLYYEQYF. The CDR3 region has the DNA TGTGCCAGCAGCCCTGGACAGGGTCTTTACTACGAGCAGTACTTC.

There are a few counts of this clonotype. The V gene is TRBV6-1, the J gene TRBJ1-4, with D perhaps TRBD1 (6 bases). This CDR3 contains 14 residues. The V end lost 5 bases, the J end lost 8 bases, and 15 bases lay between the germline ends. The V gene's germline CDR1 is MNHNS and CDR2 SASEGT. The CDR3 nucleotides read TGTGCCAGCAGTCAGAGGACAGTACAGGAAAAACTGTTTTTT. Residues: CASSQRTVQEKLFF.

This rearrangement joins TRBV20-1 to TRBJ1-5; D gene ambiguous. CDR3 length equals 14 residues. Germline lookup yields CDR1 DFQATT and CDR2 SNEGSKA (reference sequence). Trimming stripped 4 bases from V and 0 bases from J, with 10 bases between. This CDR3 reads CSAMERFSNQPQHF. The CDR3 bases are TGCAGTGCTATGGAACGGTTTAGCAATCAGCCCCAGCATTTT.

This clonotype was observed many times. The V and J genes are TRBV20-1 and TRBJ2-2; the match to TRBD2 covers 11 bases. With V trimmed by 0 bases and J by 3 bases, 3 bases remained unmatched. Germline V gene data show CDR1 as DFQATT and CDR2 as SNEGSKA (reference sequence). The CDR3 is 16 amino acids. The CDR3 region has the DNA TGCAGTGCTAGAGAATTAGCGGGGGGGCACACCGGGGAGCTGTTTTTT. It translates to CSARELAGGHTGELFF.